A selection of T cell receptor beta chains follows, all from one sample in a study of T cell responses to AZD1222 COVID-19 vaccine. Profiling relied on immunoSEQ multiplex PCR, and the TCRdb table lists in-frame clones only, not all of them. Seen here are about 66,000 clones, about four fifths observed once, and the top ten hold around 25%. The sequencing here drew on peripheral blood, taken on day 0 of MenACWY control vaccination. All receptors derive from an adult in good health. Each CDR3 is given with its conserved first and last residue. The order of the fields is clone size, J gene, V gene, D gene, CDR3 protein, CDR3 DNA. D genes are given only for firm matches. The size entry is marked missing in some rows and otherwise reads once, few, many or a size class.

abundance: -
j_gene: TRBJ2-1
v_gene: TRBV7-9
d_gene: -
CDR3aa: CASSFSTITSSYNEQFF
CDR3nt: TGTGCCAGCAGCTTTTCAACAATAACAAGCTCCTACAATGAGCAGTTCTTC

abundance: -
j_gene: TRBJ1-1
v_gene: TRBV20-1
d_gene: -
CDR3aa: CSATTSNRAFF
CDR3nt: TGCAGTGCTACTACCAGTAATAGGGCTTTCTTT

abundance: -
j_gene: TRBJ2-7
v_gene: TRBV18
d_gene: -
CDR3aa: CASSPSSSSYEQYF
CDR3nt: TGTGCCAGCTCACCGAGCTCCAGCTCCTACGAGCAGTACTTC

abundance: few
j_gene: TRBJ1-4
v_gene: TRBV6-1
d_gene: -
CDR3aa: CASSDGAFNEKLFF
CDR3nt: TGTGCCAGCAGTGATGGGGCCTTTAATGAAAAACTGTTTTTT

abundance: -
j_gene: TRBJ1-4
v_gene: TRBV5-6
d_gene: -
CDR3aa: CASSRGPTGFNEKLFF
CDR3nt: TGTGCCAGCAGCCGGGGTCCCACAGGGTTTAATGAAAAACTGTTTTTT

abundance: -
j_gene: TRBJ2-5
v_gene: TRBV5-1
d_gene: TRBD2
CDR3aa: CASSSGGAGEETQYF
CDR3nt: TGCGCCAGCAGCTCCGGCGGGGCGGGAGAAGAGACCCAGTACTTC

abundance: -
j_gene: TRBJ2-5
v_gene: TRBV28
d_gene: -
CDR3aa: CASSPTAVYQETQYF
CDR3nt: TGTGCCAGCAGCCCGACAGCGGTGTACCAAGAGACCCAGTACTTC

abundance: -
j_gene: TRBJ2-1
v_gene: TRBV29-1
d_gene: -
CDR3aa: CSAGTLRGNEQFF
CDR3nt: TGCAGCGCAGGGACCCTTAGAGGCAATGAGCAGTTCTTC

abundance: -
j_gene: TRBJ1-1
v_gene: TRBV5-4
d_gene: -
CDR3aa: CASSSQRGAYTEAFF
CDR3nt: TGTGCCAGCAGCTCCCAGAGGGGGGCTTACACTGAAGCTTTCTTT

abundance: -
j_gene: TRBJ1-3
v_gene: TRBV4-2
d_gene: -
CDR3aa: CASSQGNTIYF
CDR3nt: TGTGCCAGCAGCCAAGGAAACACCATATATTTT

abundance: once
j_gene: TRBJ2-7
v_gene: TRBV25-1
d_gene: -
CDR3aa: CASSLRDLSYEQYF
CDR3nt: TGTGCCAGCAGCCTCAGGGACTTGTCCTACGAGCAGTACTTC

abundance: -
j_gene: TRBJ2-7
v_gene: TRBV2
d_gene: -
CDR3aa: CASRTYEQYF
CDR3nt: TGTGCCAGCAGGACCTACGAGCAGTACTTC

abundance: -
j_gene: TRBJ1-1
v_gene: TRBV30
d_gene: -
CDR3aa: CAWSKARLHRGAFF
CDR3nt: TGTGCCTGGAGTAAGGCCAGGCTCCACCGAGGGGCTTTCTTT

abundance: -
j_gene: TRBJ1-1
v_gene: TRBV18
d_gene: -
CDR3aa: CASSPEQGGEAFF
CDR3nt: TGTGCCAGCTCACCGGAACAGGGAGGGGAAGCTTTCTTT

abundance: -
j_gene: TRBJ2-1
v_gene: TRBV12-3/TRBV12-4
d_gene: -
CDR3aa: CASSLYNEQFF
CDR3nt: TGTGCCAGCAGTTTATACAATGAGCAGTTCTTC

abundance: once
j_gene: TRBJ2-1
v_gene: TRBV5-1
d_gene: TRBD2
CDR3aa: CASSLELAGVGYNEQFF
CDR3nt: TGCGCCAGCAGCTTGGAACTAGCGGGAGTCGGGTACAATGAGCAGTTCTTC

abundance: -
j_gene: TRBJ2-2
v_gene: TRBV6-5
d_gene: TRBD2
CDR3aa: CASRQMTSFSGELFF
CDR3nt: TGTGCCAGCAGACAAATGACTAGCTTCAGCGGGGAGCTGTTTTTT

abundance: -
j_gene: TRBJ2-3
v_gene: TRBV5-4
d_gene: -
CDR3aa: CASSRMGDTQYF
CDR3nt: TGTGCCAGCAGTCGGATGGGGGATACGCAGTATTTT

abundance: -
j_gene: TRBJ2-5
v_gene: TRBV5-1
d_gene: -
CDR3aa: CASSRDVGQETQYF
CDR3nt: TGCGCCAGCAGCCGTGACGTTGGCCAAGAGACCCAGTACTTC

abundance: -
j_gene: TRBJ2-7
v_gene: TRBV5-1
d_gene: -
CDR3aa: CASSSQTDGTYEQYF
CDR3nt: TGCGCCAGCAGCTCACAAACGGACGGGACCTACGAGCAGTACTTC

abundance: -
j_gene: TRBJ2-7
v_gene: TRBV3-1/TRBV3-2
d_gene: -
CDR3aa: CASSPESVRGLGEQYF
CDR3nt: TGTGCCAGCAGCCCCGAAAGTGTAAGGGGTTTAGGCGAGCAGTACTTC

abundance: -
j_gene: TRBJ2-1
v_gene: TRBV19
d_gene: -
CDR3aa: CASTEDGSPRNEQFF
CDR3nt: TGTGCCAGTACCGAGGACGGAAGCCCCCGAAATGAGCAGTTCTTC

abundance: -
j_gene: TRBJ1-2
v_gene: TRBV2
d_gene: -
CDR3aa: CASSEHVGPYGYTF
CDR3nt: TGTGCCAGCAGTGAACACGTCGGACCTTATGGCTACACCTTC

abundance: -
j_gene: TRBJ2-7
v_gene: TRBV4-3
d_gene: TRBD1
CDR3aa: CASSQDSGQGVYEQYF
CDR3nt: TGCGCCAGCAGCCAAGATTCAGGGCAGGGGGTTTACGAGCAGTACTTC

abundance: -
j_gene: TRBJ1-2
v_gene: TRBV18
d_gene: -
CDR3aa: CASSPPAGDNYGYTF
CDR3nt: TGTGCCAGCTCACCACCGGCAGGGGATAACTATGGCTACACCTTC

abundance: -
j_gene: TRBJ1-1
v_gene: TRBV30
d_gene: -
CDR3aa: CAWSPGTEAFF
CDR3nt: TGTGCCTGGTCCCCTGGGACTGAAGCTTTCTTT

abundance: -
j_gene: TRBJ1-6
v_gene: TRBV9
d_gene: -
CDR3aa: CASSVGVGPLHF
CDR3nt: TGTGCCAGCAGCGTAGGGGTGGGGCCCCTCCACTTT

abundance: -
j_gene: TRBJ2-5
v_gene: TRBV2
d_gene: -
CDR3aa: CASTGGTKETQYF
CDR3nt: TGTGCCAGCACTGGGGGGACCAAAGAGACCCAGTACTTC

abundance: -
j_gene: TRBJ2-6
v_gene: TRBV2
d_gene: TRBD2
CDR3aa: CASKRGGGLTGANVLTF
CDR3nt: TGTGCCAGCAAACGGGGCGGGGGTCTTACTGGGGCCAACGTCCTGACTTTC

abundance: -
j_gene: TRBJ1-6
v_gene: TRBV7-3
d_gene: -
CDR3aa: CASSLIGGGGSPLHF
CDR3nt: TGTGCCAGCAGCTTAATCGGAGGAGGCGGCTCACCCCTCCACTTT

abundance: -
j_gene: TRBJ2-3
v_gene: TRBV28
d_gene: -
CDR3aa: CASTMTGPSTDTQYF
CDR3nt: TGTGCCAGCACGATGACAGGTCCAAGCACAGATACGCAGTATTTT

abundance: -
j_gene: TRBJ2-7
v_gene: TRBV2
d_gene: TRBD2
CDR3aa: CASSEVLAGEDEQYF
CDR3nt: TGTGCCAGCAGTGAGGTCCTAGCGGGAGAAGACGAGCAGTACTTC

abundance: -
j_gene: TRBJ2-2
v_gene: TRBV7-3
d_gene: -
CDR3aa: CASRNPNTGELFF
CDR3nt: TGTGCCAGCCGGAACCCGAACACCGGGGAGCTGTTTTTT

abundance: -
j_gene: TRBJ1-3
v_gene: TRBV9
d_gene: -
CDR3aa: CASSVAGQPGNTIYF
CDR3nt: TGTGCCAGCAGCGTAGCTGGACAACCTGGAAACACCATATATTTT

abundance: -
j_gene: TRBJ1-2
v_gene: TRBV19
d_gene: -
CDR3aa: CASSIVLAHRYGYTF
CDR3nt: TGTGCCAGTAGTATAGTACTGGCACATCGGTATGGCTACACCTTC

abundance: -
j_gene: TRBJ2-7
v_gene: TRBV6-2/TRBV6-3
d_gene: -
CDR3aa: CASSGARVEQYF
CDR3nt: TGTGCCAGCAGCGGGGCAAGGGTCGAGCAGTACTTC

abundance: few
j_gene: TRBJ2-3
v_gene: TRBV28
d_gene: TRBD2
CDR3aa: CASSFLAGTYF
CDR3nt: TGTGCCAGCAGTTTCTTAGCGGGAACGTATTTT

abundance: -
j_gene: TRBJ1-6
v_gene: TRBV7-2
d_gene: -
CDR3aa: CASSLGVGNRNSPLHF
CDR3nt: TGTGCCAGCAGCTTAGGGGTAGGGAACAGAAATTCACCCCTCCACTTT

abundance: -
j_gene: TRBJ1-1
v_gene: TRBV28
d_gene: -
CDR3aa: CASSLIGESEAFF
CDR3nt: TGTGCCAGCAGTTTGATTGGGGAGTCTGAAGCTTTCTTT

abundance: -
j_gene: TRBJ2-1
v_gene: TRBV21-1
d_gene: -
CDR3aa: CASSKEVAREYNEQFF
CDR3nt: TGTGCCAGCAGCAAAGAGGTGGCCAGGGAATACAATGAGCAGTTCTTC

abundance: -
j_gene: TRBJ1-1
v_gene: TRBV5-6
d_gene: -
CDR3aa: CASSLARNTEAFF
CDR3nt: TGTGCCAGCAGCTTGGCCAGGAACACTGAAGCTTTCTTT

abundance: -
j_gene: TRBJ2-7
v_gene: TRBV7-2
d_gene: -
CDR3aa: CASSSPGVPFEQYF
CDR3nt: TGTGCCAGCAGCTCGCCGGGGGTCCCCTTCGAGCAGTACTTC

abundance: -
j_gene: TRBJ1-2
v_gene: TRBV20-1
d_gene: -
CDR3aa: CSAEFHGYTF
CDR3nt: TGCAGTGCTGAATTTCACGGCTACACCTTC

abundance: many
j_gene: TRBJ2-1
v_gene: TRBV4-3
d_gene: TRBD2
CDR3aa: CASSQVGGGPLQEQFF
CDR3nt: TGCGCCAGCAGCCAAGTGGGCGGGGGGCCCCTGCAGGAGCAGTTCTTC

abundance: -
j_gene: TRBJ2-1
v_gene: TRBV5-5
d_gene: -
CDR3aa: CASTKDGNSYNEQFF
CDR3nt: TGTGCCAGCACTAAGGACGGAAACTCCTACAATGAGCAGTTCTTC

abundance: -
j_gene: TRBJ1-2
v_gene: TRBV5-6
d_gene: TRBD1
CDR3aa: CASSWGTGKGYTF
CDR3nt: TGTGCCAGCAGCTGGGGGACAGGGAAAGGCTACACCTTC